This T cell receptor beta chain was observed in a study of blood T cell repertoires in COVID-19. The wider study: Italy, Spain and the United States were the sources of the convalescent and acute COVID-19 samples. The cDNA or gDNA used as material had been derived from T cells, B-cell-depleted T cells, or PBMCs.

The method was immunoSEQ multiplex PCR; TCRdb's version includes in-frame clones alone and lacks a portion of them. This table holds 200,000 to 300,000 clones, approximately 86% found once. This clone appeared a single time. Trimming removed 4 bases at V and 2 bases at J, with 15 bases between. The CDR3 loop spans 15 amino acids. The germline gives CDR1 SEHNR, CDR2 FQNEAQ (reference sequence). The sample consisted of peripheral blood. The TCR was taken from a man under 40 with active or convalescent COVID-19. This chain connects TRBV7-9 to TRBJ2-7; maybe TRBD2 (5 bases). Here the CDR3 reads CASSYTRTPTYEQYF. The CDR3 region has the DNA TGTGCCAGCAGCTACACCCGGACTCCAACCTACGAGCAGTACTTC.